This T cell receptor (beta chain) was obtained from a study of CD8+CD57+ T cells in acquired aplastic anemia. This clonotype was seen a few times. The length of the CDR3 is 14 residues. The V and J ends lost 1 base and 3 bases respectively, with 10 bases between them. Per germline, CDR1 LNHDA and CDR2 SQIVND (reference sequence). Sequencing was done on patients that had shown CD8+CD57+ cell expansion by flow cytometry. Genomic DNA served as template for TCR beta VDJ and CDR3 profiling. TCRdb fed the reads into MiXCR, producing one record per CDR3 protein. The sample has 180,000 or so distinct CDR3 sequences; about 60% are singletons.

J is TRBJ2-7 and V is TRBV19; weak D call: TRBD2 (6 bases). Sample: sorted CD4+, CD8+, or CD8+CD57+ T cells (not recorded which) from PBMCs. This clonotype originated in a human donor with aplastic anemia. The chain's CDR3 is CASSIGGDYYEQYF. The CDR3 region has the DNA TGTGCCAGTAGTATAGGCGGGGATTACTACGAGCAGTACTTC.